This TCR beta chain was sequenced for a study of identical twins. Study results and caveats: A partial confounding effect on zero-insertion analyses could come from invariant MAIT and iNKT cells. Fewer insertions characterized abundant cord blood beta clonotypes, whereas memory repertoires showed none.

Comment on this clonotype: Its antigen remains unknown.

TCRdb used MiXCR to reprocess the 5' RACE reads, holding one entry per CDR3 protein. Found here are 700,000 to 950,000 distinct CDR3 sequences, 12% of them singletons; the top ten hold about 1.5%. Germline V lookup: CDR1 SGHVS, CDR2 FNYEAQ. The CDR3 extends over 15 amino acids. Trimming cost V 7 bases and J 6 bases; bases outside gene matches: 9. Healthy Caucasians, and only they, were the donors. These sequences were also reported in another study, on yellow fever vaccine responses in identical twins.

This chain uses TRBV7-6 with TRBJ1-6, with 7 bases aligning to TRBD1. Sequencing used PBMCs. This TCR was sampled from a woman under 30 in good health. The CDR3 loop is CASTPGGQVNSPLHF. CDR3 nucleotides: TGTGCCAGCACCCCAGGCGGACAGGTTAATTCACCCCTCCACTTT.